The 2 T cell receptor beta chains below come from one sample, sequenced in a study of identifying expanded T cells in peripheral blood. Sequenced by immunoSEQ multiplex PCR; TCRdb stores in-frame clones only, minus some. Among roughly 75,000 clones listed, roughly nine tenths were seen once. Sequencing was carried out using blood. These receptors all come from a person between 18 and 75 years old in good health.

This rearrangement joins TRBV10-2 to TRBJ2-1; the D is unclear. The germline gives CDR1 WSHSY, CDR2 SAAADI. The CDR3 totals 13 residues. V lost 3 bases, J lost 10 bases, and 13 bases lay in between. CDR3 residues: CASSENSLREQFF. CDR3 DNA: TGCGCCAGCAGTGAAAATAGCTTAAGGGAGCAGTTCTTC.

The chain links TRBV18 to TRBJ2-3; D unresolved. Germline CDR1 reads KGHSH; CDR2 reads LQKENI. The CDR3 sequence is 16 residues long. V lost 2 bases and J 0 bases, leaving 12 bases between the germline ends. This chain's CDR3 is CASSPTTGPSTDTQYF. The CDR3 DNA follows: TGTGCCAGCTCACCAACGACGGGCCCTAGCACAGATACGCAGTATTTT.